These 25 T cell receptor beta chains share one sample of origin, sequenced in a study of CD8+CD57+ T cells in acquired aplastic anemia. Profiling of TCR beta VDJ combinations and CDR3 sequences used genomic DNA as template. TCRdb re-analysed the reads in MiXCR, keeping a single row per CDR3 protein. The profile shows about 95,000 distinct CDR3 sequences, 55% to 80% of them singletons. Patients chosen for sequencing had CD8+CD57+ cells that had expanded, as shown by flow cytometry. Material: sorted CD4+, CD8+, or CD8+CD57+ T cells (not recorded which) from PBMCs. The source is a human donor with aplastic anemia.

V is TRBV2 and J is TRBJ2-5; unclear D gene. This CDR3 spans 15 amino acids. Germline assignment: CDR1 SNHLY and CDR2 FYNNEI. Deletions cut 7 bases from V and 5 bases from J, with 20 bases between. The CDR3 region has the DNA TGTGCCAGCATAGTCCTAGGCGGACCTCTGGAGACCCAGTACTTC. Protein product: CASIVLGGPLETQYF.

The chain couples TRBV29-1 to TRBJ2-7; 11 bases line up with TRBD2. From germline, CDR1 is SQVTM and CDR2 ANQGSEA. The CDR3 is made up of 15 amino acids. The ends lost 3 bases at V and 0 bases at J; junction bases unmatched: 4. CDR3 in amino acids: CSVDVAGGISYEQYF. In DNA, the CDR3 is TGCAGCGTTGATGTAGCGGGGGGGATCTCCTACGAGCAGTACTTC.

V and J are TRBV25-1 and TRBJ2-7, with a tentative D call TRBD1 (6 bases). The CDR3 has 13 amino acids. CDR1 MGHDK and CDR2 SYGVNS come from the germline V gene. With 6 bases removed from V and 6 bases from J, the gap between germline ends came to 15 bases. In DNA form, the CDR3 reads TGTGCCAGCAGGGCAGGGGTTCCCACCGAGCAGTACTTC. Its protein is CASRAGVPTEQYF.

This clonotype was seen only once. This rearrangement joins TRBV7-9 to TRBJ2-7; D possibly corresponds to TRBD2 (6 bases). The germline V and J ends were trimmed by 8 bases and 1 base, with 12 bases remaining between them. The CDR3 has 13 residues. Germline CDR1 SEHNR, CDR2 FQNEAQ (reference sequence). CDR3 in amino acids: CASSSLASYEQYF. CDR3 nucleotide sequence: TGTGCCAGCTCCTCTCTAGCGTCCTACGAGCAGTACTTC.

This chain uses TRBV19 with TRBJ2-5, with TRBD2 matching over 10 bases. The V gene end was trimmed by 9 bases and the J gene end by 4 bases; junction bases not matched to a gene: 2. CDR1 is LNHDA, CDR2 SQIVND, per germline (reference sequence). This CDR3 has 12 amino acids. The CDR3 DNA reads TGTGCCAGCGCTAGCGGGAGAGAGACCCAGTACTTC. Its translation: CASASGRETQYF.

This rearrangement joins TRBV20-1 to TRBJ1-1, with 9 positions matching TRBD1. CDR3 length: 17 amino acids. V gave up 6 bases and J gave up 2 bases; unmatched junction bases: 16. Germline CDR1 reads DFQATT; CDR2 reads SNEGSKA (reference sequence). The CDR3 reads CSALTGGEILGNTEAFF. In DNA form, the CDR3 reads TGCAGTGCACTGACAGGGGGGGAGATTTTGGGAAACACTGAAGCTTTCTTT.

This chain connects TRBV29-1 to TRBJ1-2; D is possibly TRBD1 (5 bases). Trimming took 7 bases from V and 5 from J, leaving 8 bases between them. The CDR3 covers 10 residues. Germline-derived CDR1 and CDR2 are SQVTM and ANQGSEA. CDR3 amino acids: CSAKGYGYTF. DNA for the CDR3: TGCAGCGCCAAGGGGTATGGCTACACCTTC. Supplemented by reference TRBV29-1 and TRBJ1-2, the full variable domain reads SAVISQKPSRDICQRGTSLTIQCQVDSQVTMMFWYRQQPGQSLTLIATANQGSEATYESGFVIDKFPISRPNLTFSTLTVSNMSPEDSSIYLCSAKGYGYTFGSGTRLTVV.

In its sample, this clonotype is medium-sized (0.01 to 0.1%). The chain uses TRBV19 and TRBJ2-1; 7 positions agree with TRBD2. The CDR3 totals 14 residues. CDR1 is LNHDA and CDR2 is SQIVND in the germline V gene (reference sequence). The junction had 5 bases not matched to a gene; V was cut back by 4 bases and J by 5 bases. This CDR3 reads CASSRGGDNNEQFF. The CDR3 bases are TGTGCCAGTAGTAGGGGGGGTGACAACAATGAGCAGTTCTTC.

The genes are TRBV7-8 and TRBJ2-5, with no clear D. Trimming pared 5 bases from V and 2 bases from J, leaving 9 bases between. The CDR3 is made up of 13 amino acids. Germline V gene data show CDR1 as SGHVS and CDR2 as FQNEAQ. Written as DNA, the CDR3 is TGTGCCAGCAGCCGTTCGAGTCAAGAGACCCAGTACTTC. It specifies CASSRSSQETQYF.

This clonotype was seen a few times. The J gene is TRBJ2-3, the V gene TRBV15, with TRBD2 matching 11 bases. The CDR3 extends over 16 amino acids. The V segment lost 5 bases and the J segment 1 base; nucleotides outside the gene matches: 5. CDR1 is LNHNV and CDR2 is YYDKDF in the germline V gene (reference sequence). This CDR3 is CATSAGLAAGTDTQYF. CDR3 DNA: TGTGCCACCAGCGCGGGACTAGCGGCGGGCACAGATACGCAGTATTTT.

This clonotype has a single count. The chain has TRBV7-2 and TRBJ2-7, with 7 positions matching TRBD1. V shed 5 bases and J 11 bases; nucleotides not matched to a gene: 3. Germline values: CDR1 SGHTA, CDR2 FQGNSA. CDR3 size: 10 residues. The CDR3 DNA is TGTGCCAGCAGCCATACAGGGGAGTACTTC. It specifies CASSHTGEYF.

This clonotype is a singleton in its sample. The chain is built from TRBV11-3 and TRBJ2-1, with D perhaps matching TRBD1 (5 bases). V lost 4 bases and J 3 bases, leaving 10 bases between the germline ends. Germline V gene lookup returns CDR1 SGHNT and CDR2 YENEEA. This CDR3 has 14 amino acids. CDR3 residues: CASSSSDNYNEQFF. Written as DNA, the CDR3 is TGTGCCAGCAGCTCCTCGGACAACTACAATGAGCAGTTCTTC.

Points on this clonotype: Since no conserved phenylalanine or tryptophan closes the CDR3, a read error is the likely cause. The chain links TRBV20-1 to TRBJ1-2; D gene ambiguous. Germline CDR1 reads DFQATT; CDR2 reads SNEGSKA (reference sequence). The CDR3 is made up of 14 amino acids. Trimming cost V 0 bases and J 3 bases, with 11 bases left between them. CDR3: CSARDVRADYGYTL. CDR3 nucleotides: TGCAGTGCTAGAGATGTAAGGGCTGACTATGGCTACACCCTC.

This CDR3 reads CSVRGSRGTYEQYF. CDR3 bases: TGCAGCGTTCGAGGATCCAGGGGTACCTACGAGCAGTACTTC. This chain uses TRBV29-1 with TRBJ2-7; D may be TRBD1 (6 bases). CDR1 and CDR2 from the germline V gene are SQVTM and ANQGSEA. Trimming left V 5 bases short and J 2 bases short, with 16 bases between. This CDR3 region has 14 residues.

The chain couples TRBV6-1 to TRBJ1-6, with D possibly TRBD1 on 6 matching bases. The CDR3 has 18 residues. V lost 6 bases, J lost 2 bases, and 20 bases lay in between. Per germline, CDR1 MNHNS and CDR2 SASEGT. The CDR3 sequence is CASRIPGAGETYNSPLHF. The CDR3 nucleotides read TGTGCCAGCAGAATACCGGGGGCAGGGGAAACCTATAATTCACCCCTCCACTTT.

V is TRBV2 and J is TRBJ2-7; 11 bases are shared with TRBD2. V gave up 7 bases and J gave up 1 base; unmatched junction bases: 3. CDR1 and CDR2 (germline): SNHLY, FYNNEI. CDR3 length equals 14 residues. The CDR3 protein is CASKTSGGSYEQYF. The CDR3 DNA reads as TGTGCCAGCAAAACTAGCGGGGGTTCCTACGAGCAGTACTTC.

This clonotype was counted at least ten times. The V call is TRBV24-1, the J call TRBJ2-2; 10 positions match TRBD1. Germline CDR1 and CDR2: KGHDR and SFDVKD. CDR3 length: 14 amino acids. Trimming removed 8 bases from V and 3 bases from J; junction bases left unmatched: 2. DNA for the CDR3: TGTGCCACCATTGGGACAGGGGACACCGGGGAGCTGTTTTTT. It is translated as CATIGTGDTGELFF.

This clonotype has a single count. V usage is TRBV9 and J usage is TRBJ1-4; D gene unclear. Per the germline V gene, CDR1 is SGDLS and CDR2 is YYNGEE. V lost 0 bases, J lost 8 bases, and 14 bases lay in between. The CDR3 has 15 amino acids. In DNA form, the CDR3 reads TGTGCCAGCAGCGTAGCTGGGAGGCCTGAGGAAAAACTGTTTTTT. Translation: CASSVAGRPEEKLFF.

The chain links TRBV15 to TRBJ1-2; unclear D gene. V was trimmed by 0 bases and J by 0 bases, leaving 2 bases between them. CDR3 length: 13 residues. Per germline, CDR1 LNHNV and CDR2 YYDKDF (reference sequence). For the CDR3, the DNA is TGTGCCACCAGCAGAGAGGCTAACTATGGCTACACCTTC. Encoded protein: CATSREANYGYTF.

The rearrangement links TRBV7-8 to TRBJ2-1; D call uncertain. V shed 6 bases and J shed 8 bases, with 8 bases lying between them. Germline V gives CDR1 SGHVS, CDR2 FQNEAQ. The CDR3 length is 11 residues. The CDR3 sequence: CASSIFDEQFF. The CDR3, as DNA: TGTGCCAGCAGTATCTTCGATGAGCAGTTCTTC. Full variable domain (remainder filled in from reference TRBV7-8 and TRBJ2-1): GAGVSQSPRYKVAKRGQDVALRCDPISGHVSLFWYQQALGQGPEFLTYFQNEAQLDKSGLPSDRFFAERPEGSVSTLKIQRTQQEDSAVYLCASSIFDEQFFGPGTRLTVL.

The table lists this clonotype with a few counts. The gene calls are TRBV20-1 and TRBJ2-7; TRBD2 matches 10 bases. CDR1 is DFQATT, CDR2 SNEGSKA, per germline (reference sequence). Trimming took 6 bases from V and 2 from J; bases not matched to a gene: 7. This CDR3 has 14 residues. This CDR3 is CSASGTSVAYEQYF. CDR3 bases: TGCAGTGCGTCCGGGACTAGCGTGGCCTACGAGCAGTACTTC.

This clonotype was recorded once. This chain uses TRBV19 with TRBJ2-6; D call uncertain. Per germline, CDR1 LNHDA and CDR2 SQIVND (reference sequence). Trimming took 8 bases from V and 2 from J, leaving 7 bases between them. This CDR3 has 13 residues. The CDR3 bases are TGTGCCAGTGGAGAAACTGGGGCCAACGTCCTGACTTTC. It is translated as CASGETGANVLTF.

This clonotype is categorized as medium-sized (0.01 to 0.1%). The rearrangement links TRBV6-5 to TRBJ2-1; D unresolved. V was cut by 0 bases and J by 9 bases, with 12 bases left in between. The germline CDR1 and CDR2 sequences are MNHEY and SVGAGI. This CDR3 is 14 amino acids long. The CDR3 nucleotides are TGTGCCAGCAGTTACTCTAAAACTAACGGTGAGCAGTTCTTC. This gives the protein CASSYSKTNGEQFF.

A word on this clonotype: A read error may produce the germline difference seen at one junction end. The chain couples TRBV11-2 to TRBJ2-5; 9 nucleotides match TRBD2. The length of the CDR3 is 15 residues. The germline V gene has CDR1 SGHAT and CDR2 FQNNGV. CDR3 in DNA: TGTGCCAGCAGCTTAGCCAGCGGGGGGAGGGAGACCCAATACTTC. Its translation: CASSLASGGRETQYF.

The chain has TRBV15 and TRBJ2-7; D remains ambiguous. The CDR3 runs to 13 residues. Germline CDR1 LNHNV, CDR2 YYDKDF (reference sequence). The ends were cut back, 6 bases at V and 9 bases at J, with 18 bases in the middle. The CDR3 loop reads CATRDPVLKVQYF. Written as DNA, the CDR3 is TGTGCCACCAGGGACCCCGTCCTGAAGGTGCAGTACTTC.